Sequencing of this T cell receptor beta chain was carried out in a study of beta chain features in type 1 diabetes. Of the isolated RNA, all was reverse transcribed, and so the sequenced material was expressed TCRB transcripts. TCRdb keeps only in-frame clones here, not all; method: immunoSEQ multiplex PCR. The table has fewer than 450,000 clones, approximately 13% seen once. General study results and limits: Type 1 diabetes patients had VDJ junctions that carried fewer insertions and more deletions. A PCR bias possibly favoring shorter templates would apply equally to patients and controls. All four CD4+ subsets of Type 1 diabetes patients contained TCRB CDR3s that were moderately but significantly shorter.

In its sample, this clone was seen a few times. The target antigen is unknown. Post-sort purity exceeded 95% for all sorted populations. The clonotype comes from a woman aged 18-30 years with type 1 diabetes. The sample comprised naive CD4+ T cells from blood.

The CDR3, as DNA: TGCAGCGTTGTCCCTTCGACATGGACTGAAGCTTTCTTT. It specifies CSVVPSTWTEAFF. The genes are TRBV29-1 and TRBJ1-1, with unresolved D. CDR3 size: 13 residues. Germline loops: CDR1 SQVTM, CDR2 ANQGSEA. Trimming shortened V by 4 bases and J by 5 bases, and 14 bases separated the two germline ends.